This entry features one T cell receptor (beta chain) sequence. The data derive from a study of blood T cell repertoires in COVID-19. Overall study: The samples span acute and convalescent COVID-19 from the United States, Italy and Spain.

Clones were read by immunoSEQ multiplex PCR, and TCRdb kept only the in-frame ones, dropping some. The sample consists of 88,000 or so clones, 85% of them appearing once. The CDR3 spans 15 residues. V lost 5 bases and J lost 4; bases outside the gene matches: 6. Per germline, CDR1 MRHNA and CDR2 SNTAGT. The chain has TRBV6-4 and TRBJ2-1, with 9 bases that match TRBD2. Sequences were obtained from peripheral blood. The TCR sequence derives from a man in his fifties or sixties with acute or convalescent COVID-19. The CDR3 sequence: CASSTLAGRYNEQFF. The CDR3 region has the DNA TGTGCCAGCAGTACCCTAGCGGGACGTTACAATGAGCAGTTCTTC.